A single sample is the source of the 20 T cell receptor beta chains below, sequenced in a study of STAT5B mutations in CD4+ large granular lymphocyte leukemia. Clones were read by immunoSEQ multiplex PCR, and TCRdb kept only the in-frame ones, dropping some. Among 30,000 or so clones listed, 65% to 80% were seen once. Sequenced material: CD4+ T cells from blood buffy coats. The receptors here all came from a human donor in good health.

V is TRBV7-2 and J is TRBJ2-5; D is unresolved. The last part of the DNA fits TRBJ2-7 better; the J call may be wrong. Germline CDR1 reads SGHTA; CDR2 reads FQGNSA. CDR3 length: 14 amino acids. CDR3 sequence reads: CASSLAGQAYEQYF. Written as DNA, the CDR3 is TGTGCCAGCAGCTTAGCAGGGCAGGCCTACGAGCAGTACTTC.

This sequence joins TRBV7-2 and TRBJ2-1, with 7 bases lining up with TRBD1. The germline gives CDR1 SGHTA, CDR2 FQGNSA. This CDR3 spans 15 amino acids. The junction had 6 bases not matched to a gene; V was cut back by 3 bases and J by 4 bases. The CDR3, as DNA: TGTGCCAGCAGCTTGACGAGGGACAGTTACAATGAGCAGTTCTTC. Translation: CASSLTRDSYNEQFF.

The gene calls are TRBV5-1 and TRBJ2-5; 14 bases are a match to TRBD2. CDR1 is SGHRS, CDR2 YFSETQ, per germline. V dropped 4 bases and J dropped 4; count of bases not matched to a gene: 6. The CDR3 covers 16 residues. The CDR3 spells CASSTGLAGAVETQYF. In nucleotides, the CDR3 is TGCGCCAGCAGCACGGGACTAGCGGGAGCGGTAGAGACCCAGTACTTC.

This clone was seen a few times. The chain couples TRBV4-2 to TRBJ1-1; 12 positions agree with TRBD1. Unmatched junction bases numbered 13, after V lost 0 bases and J lost 5 bases. This CDR3 is 19 amino acids long. Germline V gene sequence: CDR1 LGHNA, CDR2 YNFKEQ. CDR3 residues: CASSQDTTGTGGARTEAFF. The CDR3 DNA reads TGTGCCAGCAGCCAAGATACAACCGGGACAGGGGGCGCGAGGACTGAAGCTTTCTTT.

The chain couples TRBV6-5 to TRBJ1-1; 9 nucleotides agree with TRBD1. Germline V lookup: CDR1 MNHEY, CDR2 SVGAGI. The junction had 7 bases not matched to a gene; V was cut back by 2 bases and J by 3 bases. This CDR3 has 16 amino acids. CDR3 region: CASSYRVQGADTEAFF. CDR3 nucleotides: TGTGCCAGCAGTTACAGGGTACAGGGGGCGGACACTGAAGCTTTCTTT.

CDR3 nucleotide sequence: TGTGCCAGCTCACCTAGCGGCGCGGCAGGGGGGAACATTCAGTACTTC. Its protein is CASSPSGAAGGNIQYF. The rearrangement joins TRBV18 to TRBJ2-4; D is possibly TRBD1 (7 bases). This CDR3 comprises 16 residues. V was shortened by 3 bases and J by 7 bases, with 19 bases between the two germline ends. Per the germline V gene, CDR1 is KGHSH and CDR2 is LQKENI.

There are a few counts of this clone. The chain joins TRBV6-5 to TRBJ1-5; 10 bases align to TRBD1. Trimming cost V 6 bases and J 7 bases; bases outside gene matches: 6. Germline V lookup: CDR1 MNHEY, CDR2 SVGAGI. The CDR3 runs 14 residues. This CDR3 reads CASSRDRGEQPQHF. DNA of the CDR3: TGTGCCAGCAGCCGGGACAGGGGAGAACAGCCCCAGCATTTT.

The J gene is TRBJ2-7, the V gene TRBV2; possible D gene TRBD2, 5 bases. This CDR3 spans 14 amino acids. Germline V lookup: CDR1 SNHLY, CDR2 FYNNEI. The V gene lost 0 bases and the J gene lost 6 bases, with 12 bases spanning the gap. This chain's CDR3 is CASSEALRTLEQYF. The CDR3 DNA sequence: TGTGCCAGCAGTGAAGCGCTTAGGACTCTCGAGCAGTACTTC.

CDR3 region: CASSPGTVETQYF. CDR3 nucleotide sequence: TGTGCCAGCAGCCCTGGGACGGTGGAGACCCAGTACTTC. This sequence joins TRBV7-8 and TRBJ2-5; D may correspond to TRBD1 or TRBD2 (5 bases each). V was clipped by 5 bases and J by 5 bases, with 12 bases between them. Germline assignment: CDR1 SGHVS and CDR2 FQNEAQ. The CDR3 spans 13 residues.

The chain has TRBV7-9 and TRBJ2-7; TRBD2 matches 8 bases. J gave up 4 bases and V 6 bases, and 14 bases lay outside the gene matches. The CDR3 length is 16 residues. The germline V gene has CDR1 SEHNR and CDR2 FQNEAQ (reference sequence). CDR3 bases: TGTGCCAGCAGTCCCCTGGGGGCGGGAGGAACTTACGAGCAGTACTTC. This translates into CASSPLGAGGTYEQYF.

This clone was observed a few times. The J gene is TRBJ1-5, the V gene TRBV11-2; D is perhaps TRBD1 (5 bases). This CDR3 contains 15 residues. The V end was cut by 1 base, the J end by 4 bases, with 11 bases between. The germline V gene encodes CDR1 SGHAT and CDR2 FQNNGV. In nucleotides, the CDR3 is TGTGCCAGCAGCTTAGCTGGCAGGGTAAATCAGCCCCAGCATTTT. It codes for CASSLAGRVNQPQHF.

J is TRBJ2-7 and V is TRBV28; 11 bases are a match to TRBD2. This CDR3 is built from 15 residues. CDR1 MDHEN and CDR2 SYDVKM come from the germline V gene. J was trimmed by 1 base and V by 4 bases; bases with no gene match: 3. CDR3 amino acids: CASSSGTSGSYEQYF. CDR3 DNA sequence: TGTGCCAGCAGTTCCGGGACTAGCGGTTCCTACGAGCAGTACTTC.

In its sample, this clone was seen once. The rearrangement joins TRBV7-9 to TRBJ2-2, with TRBD1 matching 7 bases. V shed 5 bases and J 1 base; nucleotides not matched to a gene: 4. The CDR3 runs to 15 residues. Germline V gene data show CDR1 as SEHNR and CDR2 as FQNEAQ (reference sequence). The DNA of the CDR3 is TGTGCCAGCAGCAAGGGACAGTTGAACACCGGGGAGCTGTTTTTT. Its protein is CASSKGQLNTGELFF.

CDR3 amino acids: CASSPNLLDTQYF. In nucleotides, the CDR3 is TGTGCCAGCAGCCCAAACCTTTTGGATACGCAGTATTTT. The rearrangement joins TRBV6-6 to TRBJ2-3; unclear D gene. With 6 bases removed from V and 6 bases from J, the gap between germline ends came to 13 bases. CDR1 is MNHNY and CDR2 is SVGAGI in the germline V gene (reference sequence). This CDR3 has 13 amino acids.

The genes are TRBV7-9 and TRBJ2-7; the D call may be TRBD1 or TRBD2 (5 bases each). Germline lookup yields CDR1 SEHNR and CDR2 FQNEAQ (reference sequence). V lost 5 bases, J lost 10 bases, and 12 bases lay in between. The CDR3 is 11 amino acids. Here the CDR3 DNA reads TGTGCCAGCAGCCCCGGGACGTCCCAGTACTTC. It is translated as CASSPGTSQYF.

The V gene is TRBV25-1, the J gene TRBJ2-7, with D unclear. The V end lost 6 bases, the J end lost 4 bases, and 7 bases lay between the germline ends. The germline gives CDR1 MGHDK, CDR2 SYGVNS. The CDR3 is 11 amino acids. CDR3 bases: TGTGCCAGCAGCTGGTTTTACGAGCAGTACTTC. This encodes CASSWFYEQYF.

This clone has a single count. The chain joins TRBV19 to TRBJ2-5, with 12 bases that match TRBD2. Unmatched junction bases numbered 14, after V lost 5 bases and J lost 4 bases. The V gene's germline CDR1 is LNHDA and CDR2 SQIVND (reference sequence). The CDR3 consists of 18 residues. CDR3 coding DNA: TGTGCCAGTAGTTCCCTAGCGGGAGGGCCCAGATTTAGAGAGACCCAGTACTTC. Its translation: CASSSLAGGPRFRETQYF.

The rearrangement joins TRBV21-1 to TRBJ2-1; TRBD2, the table's D call, lacks a check against the DNA. TRBV21-1 is flagged as a pseudogene. This CDR3 has 17 amino acids. CDR3 in amino acids: CASSIGSPEWFPNEQFF. For the CDR3, the DNA is TGTGCCAGCAGCATCGGGTCCCCGGAGTGGTTTCCCAATGAGCAGTTCTTC.

The rearrangement uses TRBV9 and TRBJ2-2; D might be TRBD1 (5 bases). Germline V gene sequence: CDR1 SGDLS, CDR2 YYNGEE. CDR3 size: 15 residues. The germline V and J ends were trimmed by 4 bases and 0 bases, with 10 bases remaining between them. In nucleotides, the CDR3 is TGTGCCAGCAGCCGAGGACAAACGAACACCGGGGAGCTGTTTTTT. It encodes CASSRGQTNTGELFF. The full variable domain, with the rest looked up from reference TRBV9 and TRBJ2-2, is DSGVTQTPKHLITATGQRVTLRCSPRSGDLSVYWYQQSLDQGLQFLIQYYNGEERAKGNILERFSAQQFPDLHSELNLSSLELGDSALYFCASSRGQTNTGELFFGEGSRLTVL.

The chain joins TRBV6-1 to TRBJ1-5; D remains ambiguous. The V and J ends lost 7 bases and 4 bases respectively, with 17 bases between them. The germline gives CDR1 MNHNS, CDR2 SASEGT. The CDR3 has 15 residues. The CDR3 nucleotides are TGTGCCAGCATTCCTGAAGTTAAGAGGAATCAGCCCCAGCATTTT. Translated, it gives CASIPEVKRNQPQHF.